This TCR beta chain was sequenced in a study of shared clonotypes between healthy human individuals. Study-wide results and limits: The authors expected sequencing depth to affect clonotype sharing among donors.

Naive CD8 populations comprised CD45RO-negative cells positively selected for CCR7, excluding terminally differentiated effector memory CD45RA+ cells. Worth noting for this clone: No antigen is known for it.

V was pared by 3 bases and J by 1 base, with 3 bases of the junction left unmatched. This CDR3 comprises 15 residues. CDR1 MGHRA and CDR2 YSYEKL come from the germline V gene. Template for every sorted-subset replicate PCR totaled about 0.2 ug DNA, some 30,000 T cell genomes. The method was immunoSEQ multiplex PCR; TCRdb's version includes in-frame clones alone and lacks a portion of them. The sample yields under 600,000 clones, roughly 98% seen once. The chain combines TRBV4-1 with TRBJ2-7, with TRBD1 matching over 10 bases. Sequenced input: naive CD8+ T cells sorted from blood. This clonotype was obtained from a man younger than 45 in good health. In DNA form, the CDR3 reads TGCGCCAGCAGCCACCGACAGGGGGCTTCCTACGAGCAGTACTTC. It is translated as CASSHRQGASYEQYF.